This T cell receptor beta chain was sequenced in a study of OX40 agonist ivuxolimab in advanced cancers. Study background: Three patients showed partial responses: one hepatocellular carcinoma and two cutaneous melanoma cases.

Generated by immunoSEQ multiplex PCR, the TCRdb table keeps only in-frame clones and is missing some. The top ten clones hold roughly 25% of a sample with under 40,000 clones, about 92% of them seen once. V was clipped by 5 bases and J by 2 bases; unmatched bases: 1. The CDR3 extends over 14 amino acids. Germline assignment: CDR1 MNHEY and CDR2 SVGAGI. This chain uses TRBV6-5 with TRBJ2-5; TRBD2 aligns across 11 bases. The material was CD4+ or CD8+ T cells sorted from blood, obtained in a trial of the OX40 agonist ivuxolimab. The receptor was isolated from an adult with an advanced solid tumor such as melanoma, head and neck, liver or kidney cancer. The CDR3 reads CASSRLAGQETQYF. The CDR3 DNA follows: TGTGCCAGCAGTCGACTAGCGGGACAAGAGACCCAGTACTTC.